This TCR beta chain was observed in a study of T cell responses to AZD1222 COVID-19 vaccine (dated by TCRdb to the early 2020s). Context from the whole study: AZD1222 recipients with second doses at about 4 weeks or about 12 weeks were pooled, because spike-specific TCR depth and breadth did not differ between schedules. TCR sequencing covered some 240 trial participants: roughly 200 given two doses of AZD1222 and 26 given two doses of MenACWY control vaccine. Enrollment into the trials was organized by age into subgroups of 18-55, 56-69 and 70-plus years, and those subgroups contained approximately 160, 26 and 62 TCR-sequenced participants, respectively.

CDR1 and CDR2 are read off the germline V gene as MNHNS and SASEGT. Relative to germline, V is missing 4 bases and J is missing 4 bases, with 15 bases of the junction outside any gene match. From the cysteine through the phenylalanine, the CDR3 covers 18 amino acids. This entry keeps only the CDR3 DNA: 54 bases, framed from base 1. The CDR3 regions of human TCRbeta chains were analyzed by immunosequencing. The authors' pipeline ran thus. TCRs in the repertoires were compared against a reference library of SARS-CoV-2-specific TCRs that had been generated with the MIRA antigen-specificity platform. Breadth was defined as the fraction of unique TCRs that were SARS-CoV-2-associated, and depth was defined as the fraction of total T cells that were SARS-CoV-2-associated. Using the MIRA data, each spike-specific TCR was mapped to the spike region that the TCR reacts to and placed in a CD4 or CD8 class. Log10-transformed breadth and depth values were compared by one-way ANOVA with Sidak's multiple comparisons tests. This immuneACCESS table, as held by TCRdb, lists in-frame sequences with V and J called but not all clones. Of the missing ones, under half trace to an unresolved V gene in checked studies; the others have no known cause. V, J and clone size derive from that table, while D and trimming were established from the DNA sequence. Present in this sample are roughly 86,000 clones, 75% to 90% of which were seen just once. Roughly 31% of the sample is taken by the ten largest.

As concerns this clone: It has no known antigen specificity. There are no base qualities to consult, and no much larger clone falls within one base.

The time point label here, explained by the study, means: baseline before first vaccination. Samples from vaccinated people were obtained from the UK trials COV001 and COV002, which included a single-blind randomized controlled phase 2/3 trial of AZD1222 (ChAdOx1 nCoV-19) in healthy adults. For TCRbeta chain sequencing, PBMC samples were collected from trial participants at day 0 and at day 28 after the second dose. Summary of the overall study and its limitations: Conclusions about previously exposed vaccinees are limited, since just 6 or 7 AZD1222 recipients were seropositive for SARS-CoV-2 at baseline. The vaccine-associated CD4 TCRs covered the entire spike protein, and the dominant responses fell in regions 160-218 and 743-854. Participants were mostly white British, with more females than males. The authors suggested clonal diversity may have been underestimated. After two AZD1222 doses, spike-specific TCR breadth and depth were significantly higher than at day 0 and than in MenACWY recipients. Nearly half of unique spike-specific TCRs reportedly recognized epitopes outside regions mutated in the B.1.351 and B.1.1.7 variants. Because no day 14 peak-response samples were available, the repertoires could be characterized only after the peak T cell response. The 56-69-year group was small, and its depth increase did not reach significance, likely because of low power.

The specimen comprised peripheral blood, sampled on day 0 of AZD1222 vaccination. The receptor comes from an adult in good health. The V and J segments used are TRBV6-1 and TRBJ2-1, with 8 middle bases fitting TRBD2. The nucleotide sequence reads TGTGCCAGCAGTGGGGGGACTAGTTATAGCCCCACGTACAATGAGCAGTTCTTC. This translates into CASSGGTSYSPTYNEQFF.